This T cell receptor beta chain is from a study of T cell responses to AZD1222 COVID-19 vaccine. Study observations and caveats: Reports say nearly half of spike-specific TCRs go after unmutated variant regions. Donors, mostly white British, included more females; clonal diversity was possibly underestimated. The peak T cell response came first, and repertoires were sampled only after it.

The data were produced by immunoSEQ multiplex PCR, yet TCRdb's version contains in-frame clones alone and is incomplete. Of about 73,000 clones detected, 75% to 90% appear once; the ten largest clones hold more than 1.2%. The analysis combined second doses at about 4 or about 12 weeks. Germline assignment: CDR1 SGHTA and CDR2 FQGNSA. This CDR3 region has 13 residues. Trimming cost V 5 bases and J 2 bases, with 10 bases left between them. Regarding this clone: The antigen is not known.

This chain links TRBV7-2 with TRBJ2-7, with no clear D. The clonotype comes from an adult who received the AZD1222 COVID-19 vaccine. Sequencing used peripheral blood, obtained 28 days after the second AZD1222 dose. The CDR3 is CASSPEPPYEQYF. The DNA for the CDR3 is TGTGCCAGCAGCCCGGAACCCCCCTACGAGCAGTACTTC.